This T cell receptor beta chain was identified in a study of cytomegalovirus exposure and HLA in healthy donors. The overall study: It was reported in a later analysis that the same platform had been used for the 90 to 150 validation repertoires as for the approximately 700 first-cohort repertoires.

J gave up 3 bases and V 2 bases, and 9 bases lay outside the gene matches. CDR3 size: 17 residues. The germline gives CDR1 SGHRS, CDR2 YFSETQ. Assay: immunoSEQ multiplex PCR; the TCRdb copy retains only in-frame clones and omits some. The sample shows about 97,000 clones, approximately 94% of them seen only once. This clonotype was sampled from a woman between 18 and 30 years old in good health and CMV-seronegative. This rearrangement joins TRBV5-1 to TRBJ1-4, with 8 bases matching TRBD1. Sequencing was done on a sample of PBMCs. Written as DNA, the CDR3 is TGCGCCAGCAGCTTAAATCCGACAGGGGTCGCTAATGAAAAACTGTTTTTT. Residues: CASSLNPTGVANEKLFF. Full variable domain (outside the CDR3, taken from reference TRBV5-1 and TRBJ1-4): KAGVTQTPRYLIKTRGQQVTLSCSPISGHRSVSWYQQTPGQGLQFLFEYFSETQRNKGNFPGRFSGRQFSNSRSEMNVSTLELGDSALYLCASSLNPTGVANEKLFFGSGTQLSVL.